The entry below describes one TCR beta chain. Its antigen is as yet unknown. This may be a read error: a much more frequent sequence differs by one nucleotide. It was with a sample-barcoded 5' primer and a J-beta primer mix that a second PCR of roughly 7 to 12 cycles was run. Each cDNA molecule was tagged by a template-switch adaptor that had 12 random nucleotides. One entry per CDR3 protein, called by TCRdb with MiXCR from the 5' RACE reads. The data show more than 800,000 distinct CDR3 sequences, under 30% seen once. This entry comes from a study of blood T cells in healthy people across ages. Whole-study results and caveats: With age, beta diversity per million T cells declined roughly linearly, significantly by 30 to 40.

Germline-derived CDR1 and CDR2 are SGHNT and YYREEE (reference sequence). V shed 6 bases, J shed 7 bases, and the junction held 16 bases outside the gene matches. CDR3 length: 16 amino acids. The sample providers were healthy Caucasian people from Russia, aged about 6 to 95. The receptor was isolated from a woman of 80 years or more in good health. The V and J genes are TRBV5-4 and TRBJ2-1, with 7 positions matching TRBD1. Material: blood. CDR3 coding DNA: TGTGCCAGCACCGTTGGACAGGTGACGGGGCAAAATGAGCAGTTCTTC. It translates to CASTVGQVTGQNEQFF.